These 18 T cell receptor beta chains originate from one sample sequenced in a study of T cell responses to AZD1222 COVID-19 vaccine. Using immunoSEQ multiplex PCR, the repertoire was profiled, and TCRdb retains in-frame clones only, with some absent. In the table there are about 140,000 clones, 90% of which are singletons. The sample in question was peripheral blood, obtained on day 0 of AZD1222 vaccination. The receptors were sampled from an adult in good health.

The chain carries TRBV18 and TRBJ1-2; no firm D call. Germline lookup yields CDR1 KGHSH and CDR2 LQKENI. The CDR3 sequence is 14 residues long. V was pared by 0 bases and J by 8 bases, with 13 bases between. The CDR3 bases are TGTGCCAGCTCACCACCCTCCGCGCCAGAGGGCTACACCTTC. As protein: CASSPPSAPEGYTF.

The chain combines TRBV9 with TRBJ1-2; 8 bases map to TRBD1. V shed 1 base, J shed 8 bases, and the junction held 10 bases outside the gene matches. The CDR3 is 15 residues long. The germline gives CDR1 SGDLS, CDR2 YYNGEE. CDR3 sequence (DNA): TGTGCCAGCAGCGTATTAGGGGCAGGGGGCGAGGGCTACACCTTC. Amino acid sequence: CASSVLGAGGEGYTF.

CDR3 amino acids: CASSSWTSTEQYF. CDR3 DNA sequence: TGTGCCAGCAGCTCTTGGACTAGCACCGAGCAGTACTTC. The rearrangement links TRBV11-3 to TRBJ2-7; 8 nucleotides match TRBD2. Germline assignment: CDR1 SGHNT and CDR2 YENEEA. CDR3 length: 13 amino acids. Germline trimming cut 4 bases from V and 6 bases from J; bases unmatched to any gene: 5.

This clone showed up just once. The gene calls are TRBV12-5 and TRBJ2-7; 8 nucleotides agree with TRBD1. The junction had 9 bases not matched to a gene; V was cut back by 5 bases and J by 3 bases. Germline V gene sequence: CDR1 LGHNT, CDR2 FRNRAP. The CDR3 loop spans 15 amino acids. The CDR3 bases are TGTGCTAGTGGTCTAATCCGACAGGGGTACTACGAGCAGTACTTC. It yields the protein CASGLIRQGYYEQYF. The whole variable domain, filled in from reference TRBV12-5 and TRBJ2-7, reads DARVTQTPRHKVTEMGQEVTMRCQPILGHNTVFWYRQTMMQGLELLAYFRNRAPLDDSGMPKDRFSAEMPDATLATLKIQPSEPRDSAVYFCASGLIRQGYYEQYFGPGTRLTVT.

The chain employs TRBV4-1 and TRBJ1-1; TRBD1 is a possible D gene (5 bases). The CDR3 runs 14 residues. Trimming shortened V by 1 base and J by 2 bases, and 8 bases separated the two germline ends. The germline gives CDR1 MGHRA, CDR2 YSYEKL. The CDR3: CASSQGDRNTEAFF. CDR3 nucleotides: TGCGCCAGCAGCCAAGGTGACAGAAACACTGAAGCTTTCTTT.

The chain is built from TRBV6-5 and TRBJ1-5, with D hard to call. The V gene lost 2 bases and the J gene lost 5 bases, with 7 bases spanning the gap. The CDR3 consists of 13 residues. Germline-derived CDR1 and CDR2 are MNHEY and SVGAGI. The DNA for the CDR3 is TGTGCCAGCAGTTACCGGCCTGATCAGCCCCAGCATTTT. Translation gives CASSYRPDQPQHF.

The chain has TRBV18 and TRBJ1-5, with 7 bases identical to TRBD1. V lost 6 bases to trimming and J lost 4 bases; unmatched junction nucleotides: 12. Germline V lookup: CDR1 KGHSH, CDR2 LQKENI. CDR3 length equals 16 residues. CDR3 bases: TGTGCCAGCTCGACGACCGGGACAGTAGTTAATCAGCCCCAGCATTTT. Translated, it gives CASSTTGTVVNQPQHF. The variable domain in full, with the rest retrieved from reference TRBV18 and TRBJ1-5, is NAGVMQNPRHLVRRRGQEARLRCSPMKGHSHVYWYRQLPEEGLKFMVYLQKENIIDESGMPKERFSAEFPKEGPSILRIQQVVRGDSAAYFCASSTTGTVVNQPQHFGDGTRLSIL.

The rearrangement links TRBV5-1 to TRBJ2-1; 9 nucleotides match TRBD1. The CDR3 consists of 15 residues. The V segment lost 2 bases and the J segment 9 bases; nucleotides outside the gene matches: 9. Germline loops: CDR1 SGHRS, CDR2 YFSETQ. CDR3 bases: TGCGCCAGCAGCTTATCGGGACAGGGCTTTAGTGAGCAGTTCTTC. It is translated as CASSLSGQGFSEQFF.

The chain joins TRBV19 to TRBJ2-3; D unclear. CDR1 LNHDA and CDR2 SQIVND come from the germline V gene (reference sequence). The CDR3 spans 13 residues. Trimming removed 3 bases at V and 6 bases at J, with 10 bases between. The CDR3 here is CASSIRPQDTQYF. Written as DNA, the CDR3 is TGTGCCAGTAGTATCAGGCCCCAGGATACGCAGTATTTT.

This chain connects TRBV7-6 to TRBJ1-1; TRBD1 matches at 9 bases. The J segment lost 7 bases and the V segment lost 2 bases, leaving 20 bases of the junction unmatched. The CDR3 spans 19 residues. Germline CDR1 and CDR2: SGHVS and FNYEAQ. CDR3 DNA sequence: TGTGCCAGCAGCTTAACCCTAGTCGGGAGACAGGGGGGGAGAAATGAAGCTTTCTTT. It specifies CASSLTLVGRQGGRNEAFF.

This sequence joins TRBV4-2 and TRBJ1-1; D not resolved. The CDR3 runs to 13 residues. Germline values: CDR1 LGHNA, CDR2 YNFKEQ. The V gene lost 3 bases and the J gene lost 3 bases, with 8 bases spanning the gap. The CDR3 DNA reads TGTGCCAGCAGCCAGGGCATCGACACTGAAGCTTTCTTT. This sequence encodes CASSQGIDTEAFF.

As DNA, the CDR3 is TGTGCCAGTAGTATCAGTCCCAGCATCAACTATGGCTACACCTTC. It is translated as CASSISPSINYGYTF. The rearrangement joins TRBV19 to TRBJ1-2; D remains unclear. CDR1 is LNHDA and CDR2 is SQIVND in the germline V gene (reference sequence). Trimming stripped 3 bases from V and 2 bases from J, with 13 bases between. The CDR3 consists of 15 residues.

The V call is TRBV3-1 (or the pseudogene TRBV3-2), the J call TRBJ1-4; the D is unclear. CDR3 length: 13 residues. Germline lookup yields CDR1 LGHDT and CDR2 YNNKEL (reference sequence). V lost 1 base to trimming and J lost 14 bases, with 14 bases between them. This chain's CDR3 is CASSQGSEGLLFF. The CDR3 DNA is TGTGCCAGCAGCCAAGGTTCGGAGGGCCTGCTGTTTTTT.

The chain combines TRBV2 with TRBJ1-2; maybe TRBD1 (6 bases). This CDR3 spans 12 amino acids. Per germline, CDR1 SNHLY and CDR2 FYNNEI. V shed 4 bases and J shed 8 bases, with 11 bases lying between them. The CDR3 reads CASSVQGQGYTF. The CDR3, as DNA: TGTGCCAGCAGTGTACAGGGCCAGGGCTACACCTTC.

Here the CDR3 reads CASSADRVGSEQFF. The CDR3 coding sequence is TGTGCCAGTAGTGCGGACAGGGTAGGTAGTGAGCAGTTCTTC. The chain is built from TRBV19 and TRBJ2-1; TRBD1 matches 8 bases. Trimming at V came to 5 bases and at J to 9 bases, leaving 9 bases not matched to a gene. CDR3 length equals 14 residues. The V gene's germline CDR1 is LNHDA and CDR2 SQIVND (reference sequence).

The chain carries TRBV18 and TRBJ1-6, with 9 bases that match TRBD1. CDR1 is KGHSH, CDR2 LQKENI, per germline. The J segment lost 0 bases and the V segment lost 3 bases, leaving 3 bases of the junction unmatched. The CDR3 spans 17 residues. This chain's CDR3 is CASSPDRGSSYNSPLHF. CDR3 nucleotide sequence: TGTGCCAGCTCACCCGACAGGGGGAGCTCCTATAATTCACCCCTCCACTTT.

The J gene is TRBJ2-5, the V gene TRBV20-1; D remains unclear. CDR3 length: 11 amino acids. V lost 5 bases and J 2 bases, leaving 6 bases between the germline ends. The germline V gene has CDR1 DFQATT and CDR2 SNEGSKA (reference sequence). CDR3 region: CSASLQETQYF. The CDR3 DNA is TGCAGTGCTTCCCTTCAAGAGACCCAGTACTTC.

The chain recombines TRBV21-1 with TRBJ1-3. TRBV21-1 is tagged as a pseudogene. This CDR3 is built from 19 residues. CDR3 DNA: TGTGCCAGCAGCAAAAGGATCCATAGCGGGGACAGCTCTGGAAACACCATATATTTT. Its translation: CASSKRIHSGDSSGNTIYF.